This TCR beta chain emerged from a study of shared clonotypes between healthy human individuals. Findings and limits, study-wide: Sorted-subset samples were not fully sequenced, rarefaction indicated. Among non-shared clonotypes, generation probabilities were lower than among those shared by all four donors.

Details on this clone: Its antigen is unknown.

A CD45RA-negative memory subset and a CD45RA+ naive subset were separated from the CD4+ cells. Each subset's genomic DNA was split evenly across several immunoSEQ plates. Clones were read by immunoSEQ multiplex PCR, and TCRdb kept only the in-frame ones, dropping some. The profile covers 550,000 to 700,000 clones, with around three quarters appearing a single time and 1.5% to 2% taken by the ten largest. The CDR3 has 10 residues. Germline values: CDR1 SQVTM, CDR2 ANQGSEA. Trimming took off 6 bases at V and 5 bases at J, with 7 bases between the two ends. Sequenced: memory CD4+ T cells sorted from blood. Described subset: CD45RA-negative fraction. The source of this sequence is a woman in her thirties in good health. V usage is TRBV29-1 and J usage is TRBJ1-2; D unresolved. CDR3 protein: CSVIGYGYTF. In DNA, the CDR3 is TGCAGCGTAATCGGGTATGGCTACACCTTC.